Described below is a single T cell receptor beta chain sequence and its context. Its antigen is not identified. The entry originates in a study of a mutant IDH1 vaccine in newly diagnosed glioma. Study-wide background: Radiotherapy, temozolomide, or both had been given previously, and both were given to most.

Germline CDR1 reads MNHNS; CDR2 reads SASEGT. V was clipped by 1 base and J by 5 bases, with 11 bases between them. The CDR3 runs to 14 residues. Profiled with immunoSEQ multiplex PCR; TCRdb holds only in-frame clones, not every one. Of 25,000 to 30,000 clones detected, about 70% appear once; the ten largest clones hold more than 6.5%. Time point specified: week 35, safety follow-up. Alongside topical imiquimod, each dose of vaccine comprised 300 ug of mutant IDH1 20-mer peptide. V is TRBV6-1 and J is TRBJ1-1; D call uncertain. Source: PBMCs, taken from a glioma patient whose treatment included an IDH1 peptide vaccine. The clonotype comes from a man aged 45 to 65 with glioma. The CDR3 sequence: CASSEDGVWTEAFF. CDR3 in DNA: TGTGCCAGCAGTGAAGACGGGGTTTGGACTGAAGCTTTCTTT.